Listed below are T cell receptor beta chains from one sample, sequenced in a study of Graves' ophthalmopathy and Graves' hyperthyroidism. TCRdb fed the multiplex PCR reads into MiXCR, producing one record per CDR3 protein. The repertoire holds over a million distinct CDR3 sequences, with about two fifths as singletons. The source material was peripheral blood or thyroid tissue (not recorded which). The origin of the receptors is an adult man with Graves' hyperthyroidism. CDR3s include the opening cysteine and the closing phenylalanine or tryptophan. A D gene is named only where the DNA matches it firmly. Clone size is shown for a subset of rows, as once, few, many or a class of expanded clone.

d_gene: TRBD2
len: 16
j_gene: TRBJ2-6
v_gene: TRBV6-6
abundance: -
CDR3nt: TGTGCCAGCAGTCGAGCGGGGAACTCTGGGGCCAACGTCCTGACTTTC
CDR3aa: CASSRAGNSGANVLTF

d_gene: TRBD2
len: 15
j_gene: TRBJ2-2
v_gene: TRBV10-3
abundance: -
CDR3nt: TGTGCCATCGGGGGGGACTACGAGAAGGCCGGGGAGCTGTTTTTT
CDR3aa: CAIGGDYEKAGELFF

d_gene: -
len: 14
j_gene: TRBJ2-2
v_gene: TRBV12-3/TRBV12-4
abundance: -
CDR3nt: TGTGCCAGCAGTTTTCAGGGAGACACCGGGGAGCTGTTTTTT
CDR3aa: CASSFQGDTGELFF

d_gene: -
len: 15
j_gene: TRBJ2-2
v_gene: TRBV5-1
abundance: -
CDR3nt: TGCGCCAGCAGCTTGAGCACATCCGAAGTTGGGGAGCTGTTTTTT
CDR3aa: CASSLSTSEVGELFF

d_gene: -
len: 13
j_gene: TRBJ2-2
v_gene: TRBV10-3
abundance: -
CDR3nt: TGTGCCATCAGTGTCCCGAACACCGGGGAGCTGTTTTTT
CDR3aa: CAISVPNTGELFF

d_gene: -
len: 13
j_gene: TRBJ2-7
v_gene: TRBV10-3
abundance: many
CDR3nt: TGTGCCATCAGTGAGGCAAGGGGTGGCGAGCAGTACTTC
CDR3aa: CAISEARGGEQYF

d_gene: TRBD1
len: 14
j_gene: TRBJ1-5
v_gene: TRBV29-1
abundance: many
CDR3nt: TGCAGCGTTGTGGGTCCAGGGGGCGGCCAGCCCCAGCATTTT
CDR3aa: CSVVGPGGGQPQHF

d_gene: -
len: 15
j_gene: TRBJ2-7
v_gene: TRBV7-2
abundance: few
CDR3nt: TGTGCCAGCAGCCTAGAGGTTGGGAAAGCCTACGAGCAGTACTTC
CDR3aa: CASSLEVGKAYEQYF

d_gene: TRBD1
len: 15
j_gene: TRBJ2-5
v_gene: TRBV7-9
abundance: -
CDR3nt: TGTGCCAGCAGTGCTAGGCGGACAGGGCAAGAGACCCAGTACTTC
CDR3aa: CASSARRTGQETQYF

d_gene: -
len: 14
j_gene: TRBJ2-7
v_gene: TRBV20-1
abundance: -
CDR3nt: TGCAGTGCTAGTTGGGGCCTTTCCCCCTACGAGCAGTACTTC
CDR3aa: CSASWGLSPYEQYF

d_gene: -
len: 13
j_gene: TRBJ1-1
v_gene: TRBV12-3/TRBV12-4
abundance: many
CDR3nt: TGTGCCAGCAGTCCAGCGGCTAGCACTGAAGCTTTCTTT
CDR3aa: CASSPAASTEAFF

d_gene: -
len: 15
j_gene: TRBJ1-2
v_gene: TRBV10-2
abundance: -
CDR3nt: TGCGCCAGCAGTGAGCCGGAACAGGGTGTCTATGGCTACACCTTC
CDR3aa: CASSEPEQGVYGYTF

d_gene: TRBD1
len: 12
j_gene: TRBJ1-2
v_gene: TRBV29-1
abundance: many
CDR3nt: TGCAGTACAGAACAGGGGGTTAGGGGCTACACCTTC
CDR3aa: CSTEQGVRGYTF

d_gene: TRBD1
len: 16
j_gene: TRBJ2-5
v_gene: TRBV10-3
abundance: -
CDR3nt: TGTGCCAGCAGTTACAGGGGGCGGACGCGAGGGGAGACCCAGTACTTC
CDR3aa: CASSYRGRTRGETQYF

d_gene: -
len: 14
j_gene: TRBJ2-5
v_gene: TRBV11-2
abundance: many
CDR3nt: TGTGCCAGCAGTAGTGTGGGACGGGGCGAGACCCAGTACTTC
CDR3aa: CASSSVGRGETQYF

d_gene: TRBD1
len: 16
j_gene: TRBJ2-7
v_gene: TRBV15
abundance: -
CDR3nt: TGTGCCACCAGCAGAGATAGTGGGGACAGTTCCTACGAGCAGTACTTC
CDR3aa: CATSRDSGDSSYEQYF

d_gene: -
len: 16
j_gene: TRBJ2-5
v_gene: TRBV11-2
abundance: -
CDR3nt: TGTGCCAGCAGCTTTCAGGGGCCAGGGGAAGGCGAGACCCAGTACTTC
CDR3aa: CASSFQGPGEGETQYF

d_gene: TRBD1
len: 14
j_gene: TRBJ1-6
v_gene: TRBV7-9
abundance: many
CDR3nt: TGTGCCAGCAGCCCGGACAGGAATAATTCACCCCTCCACTTT
CDR3aa: CASSPDRNNSPLHF

d_gene: -
len: 15
j_gene: TRBJ1-3
v_gene: TRBV19
abundance: -
CDR3nt: TGTGCCAGTAGTATTGGAGCGAACTCTGGAAACACCATATATTTT
CDR3aa: CASSIGANSGNTIYF

d_gene: -
len: 14
j_gene: TRBJ1-5
v_gene: TRBV19
abundance: many
CDR3nt: TGTGCCAGTAGTGTAATAGGGGGAGGTCAGCCCCAGCATTTT
CDR3aa: CASSVIGGGQPQHF

d_gene: -
len: 15
j_gene: TRBJ1-2
v_gene: TRBV7-2
abundance: -
CDR3nt: TGTGCCAGCAGCTCAGCCACAGTGGGTAGCTATGGCTACACCTTC
CDR3aa: CASSSATVGSYGYTF

d_gene: TRBD1
len: 15
j_gene: TRBJ2-5
v_gene: TRBV7-8
abundance: few
CDR3nt: TGCGCCAGCAGCCACGCTGACAGGGCCCAAGAGACCCAGTACTTC
CDR3aa: CASSHADRAQETQYF

d_gene: -
len: 13
j_gene: TRBJ2-1
v_gene: TRBV24-1
abundance: -
CDR3nt: TGTGCCACCAGTAGCCCCGGGCGGGATGAGCAGTTCTTC
CDR3aa: CATSSPGRDEQFF

d_gene: -
len: 16
j_gene: TRBJ2-2
v_gene: TRBV5-1
abundance: -
CDR3nt: TGCGCCAGCAGCTTGGGTGGCAGTCAGAACACCGGGGAGCTGTTTTTT
CDR3aa: CASSLGGSQNTGELFF

d_gene: -
len: 14
j_gene: TRBJ2-7
v_gene: TRBV5-1
abundance: many
CDR3nt: TGCGCCAGCAGCTTGTCTAGTACTACCTACGAGCAGTACTTC
CDR3aa: CASSLSSTTYEQYF

d_gene: TRBD1
len: 15
j_gene: TRBJ1-2
v_gene: TRBV7-2
abundance: many
CDR3nt: TGTGCCAGCAGCTTAGCGGGACAGCCTAACTATGGCTACACCTTC
CDR3aa: CASSLAGQPNYGYTF

d_gene: TRBD1
len: 14
j_gene: TRBJ1-1
v_gene: TRBV6-5
abundance: many
CDR3nt: TGTGCCAGCAGCCAGGACAGGAGTGGCACTGAAGCTTTCTTT
CDR3aa: CASSQDRSGTEAFF

d_gene: -
len: 14
j_gene: TRBJ2-5
v_gene: TRBV7-2
abundance: many
CDR3nt: TGTGCCAGCAGCTTAGCGCTAGTCCAAGAGACCCAGTACTTC
CDR3aa: CASSLALVQETQYF

d_gene: -
len: 14
j_gene: TRBJ1-4
v_gene: TRBV2
abundance: many
CDR3nt: TGTGCCAGCAGTGAGACGGGGCCCGGCGGAAAACTGTTTTTT
CDR3aa: CASSETGPGGKLFF